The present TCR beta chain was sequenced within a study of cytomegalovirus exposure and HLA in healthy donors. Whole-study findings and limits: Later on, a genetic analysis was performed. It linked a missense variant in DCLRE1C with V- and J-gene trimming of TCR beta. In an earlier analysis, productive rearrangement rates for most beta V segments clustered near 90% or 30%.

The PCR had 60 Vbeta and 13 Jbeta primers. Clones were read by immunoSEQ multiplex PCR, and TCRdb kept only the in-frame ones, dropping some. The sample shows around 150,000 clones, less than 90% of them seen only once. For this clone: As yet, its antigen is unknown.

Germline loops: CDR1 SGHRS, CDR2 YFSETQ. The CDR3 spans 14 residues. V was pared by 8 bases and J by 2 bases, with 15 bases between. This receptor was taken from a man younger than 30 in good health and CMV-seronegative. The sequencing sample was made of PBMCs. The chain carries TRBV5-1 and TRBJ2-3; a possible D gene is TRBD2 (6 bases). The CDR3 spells CARGRGTLTDTQYF. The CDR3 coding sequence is TGCGCCAGAGGCCGGGGGACCCTCACAGATACGCAGTATTTT.